Below are 18 T cell receptor beta chains sequenced from a single sample in a study of T cell responses to AZD1222 COVID-19 vaccine. Generated by immunoSEQ multiplex PCR, the TCRdb table keeps only in-frame clones and is missing some. Counted here are approximately 85,000 clones, approximately 87% occurring once; the ten biggest clones make up roughly 7.5%. Sequences were derived from peripheral blood, sampled on day 0 of AZD1222 vaccination. Receptors were obtained from an adult in good health.

This sequence joins TRBV2 and TRBJ1-5; 9 bases fit TRBD1. This CDR3 is 15 amino acids long. Germline assignment: CDR1 SNHLY and CDR2 FYNNEI. V trimming: 7 bases; J trimming: 4 bases; junction bases outside the gene matches: 8. The CDR3 reads CASKGSGQGNQPQHF. CDR3 DNA: TGTGCCAGCAAGGGAAGTGGACAGGGGAATCAGCCCCAGCATTTT.

The V call is TRBV10-3, the J call TRBJ1-1; 9 bases are shared with TRBD1. Germline CDR1 ENHRY, CDR2 SYGVKD. CDR3 length equals 15 residues. With V trimmed by 5 bases and J by 1 base, 5 bases remained unmatched. The CDR3 here is CAISLAGQGNTEAFF. The CDR3 DNA is TGTGCCATCAGTCTAGCGGGACAGGGGAACACTGAAGCTTTCTTT.

The chain recombines TRBV6-5 with TRBJ2-7; tentatively, D is TRBD1 (6 bases). V dropped 8 bases and J dropped 0 bases, with 11 bases sitting between them. The CDR3 runs to 13 residues. CDR1 is MNHEY and CDR2 is SVGAGI in the germline V gene. This CDR3 is CASRGQNSYEQYF. The CDR3, as DNA: TGTGCCAGCCGCGGACAGAACTCCTACGAGCAGTACTTC.

Comment on this clone: This CDR3 is also generated by other DNA sequences in the sample. V gene TRBV27 combines with J gene TRBJ2-3, with D possibly matching TRBD1 (6 bases). The CDR3 has 14 amino acids. CDR1 MNHEY and CDR2 SMNVEV come from the germline V gene (reference sequence). V was clipped by 6 bases and J by 2 bases, with 12 bases between them. In DNA, the CDR3 is TGTGCCAGCAGCACACAGGGTTCCACAGATACGCAGTATTTT. This codes for CASSTQGSTDTQYF.

The V call is TRBV5-1, the J call TRBJ2-5, with TRBD2 matching 9 bases. Germline trimming cut 4 bases from V and 3 bases from J; bases unmatched to any gene: 1. Germline CDR1 reads SGHRS; CDR2 reads YFSETQ. CDR3 length equals 13 residues. The CDR3 sequence: CASSPSGKETQYF. In DNA, the CDR3 is TGCGCCAGCAGCCCTAGCGGGAAAGAGACCCAGTACTTC.

Only a few counts were recorded for this clone. The genes are TRBV9 and TRBJ2-1; 8 bases agree with TRBD2. The CDR3 runs 18 residues. The ends lost 0 bases at V and 2 bases at J; junction bases unmatched: 10. Germline V gene lookup returns CDR1 SGDLS and CDR2 YYNGEE. This chain's CDR3 is CASSVDPPSGSPYNEQFF. CDR3 bases: TGTGCCAGCAGCGTAGACCCCCCTAGCGGGTCCCCCTACAATGAGCAGTTCTTC.

In its sample, this clone was seen a few times. V and J are TRBV20-1 and TRBJ1-1, with D perhaps matching TRBD1 (5 bases). The CDR3 consists of 10 residues. CDR1 is DFQATT, CDR2 SNEGSKA, per germline (reference sequence). V was shortened by 8 bases and J by 11 bases, with 15 bases between the two germline ends. CDR3 sequence reads: CSSGALLAFF. The DNA for the CDR3 is TGCAGTTCCGGGGCCTTGCTGGCTTTCTTT.

Concerning this clone itself: Other DNA sequences of this sample code for an identical CDR3. V is TRBV6-1 and J is TRBJ1-4, with 7 bases matching TRBD1. The CDR3 loop spans 15 amino acids. V gave up 2 bases and J gave up 5 bases; unmatched junction bases: 5. Germline lookup yields CDR1 MNHNS and CDR2 SASEGT. In nucleotides, the CDR3 is TGTGCCAGCAGTGAACGACAGGGCCTCAATGAAAAACTGTTTTTT. The encoded protein is CASSERQGLNEKLFF.

The rearrangement uses TRBV7-3 and TRBJ2-2; 13 nucleotides line up with TRBD2. J gave up 4 bases and V 5 bases, and 4 bases lay outside the gene matches. The germline V gene has CDR1 SGHTA and CDR2 FQGTGA. This CDR3 comprises 16 residues. The CDR3 DNA is TGTGCCAGCAGCCCGGGACTAGCGGGAATCACCGGGGAGCTGTTTTTT. Translated: CASSPGLAGITGELFF.

The V call is TRBV2, the J call TRBJ1-1; D ambiguous. The germline gives CDR1 SNHLY, CDR2 FYNNEI. The CDR3 covers 13 residues. Trimming pared 8 bases from V and 0 bases from J, leaving 10 bases between. CDR3 in amino acids: CASRSGLNTEAFF. The CDR3 DNA is TGTGCCAGCCGGAGCGGATTGAACACTGAAGCTTTCTTT.

This clone was seen just once. The rearrangement links TRBV5-4 to TRBJ2-2; D possibly uses TRBD1 or TRBD2 (5 bases each). CDR1 is SGHNT, CDR2 YYREEE, per germline (reference sequence). V gave up 5 bases and J gave up 3 bases, with 17 bases separating them. The CDR3 extends over 16 amino acids. The CDR3 reads CASSPTGAKDTGELFF. The CDR3 DNA sequence: TGTGCCAGCAGTCCTACCGGGGCCAAGGACACCGGGGAGCTGTTTTTT.

The V call is TRBV5-1, the J call TRBJ1-1; D is possibly TRBD1 (6 bases). The CDR3 runs to 16 residues. V was cut by 0 bases and J by 3 bases, with 15 bases left in between. The V gene's germline CDR1 is SGHRS and CDR2 YFSETQ. CDR3 nucleotides: TGCGCCAGCAGCTTGGAGGGGGGCACCCCGGACACTGAAGCTTTCTTT. It encodes CASSLEGGTPDTEAFF.

The chain links TRBV28 to TRBJ1-2; 7 bases match TRBD1. From germline, CDR1 is MDHEN and CDR2 SYDVKM. V gave up 7 bases and J gave up 4 bases; unmatched junction bases: 9. CDR3 length equals 14 residues. Written as DNA, the CDR3 is TGTGCCAGCATCCGACAGGGCGGGGGCTATGGCTACACCTTC. Its translation: CASIRQGGGYGYTF.

Comment on this clone: Other nucleotide sequences from this sample produce the same CDR3. The chain combines TRBV6-5 with TRBJ1-5, with 7 nucleotides matching TRBD1. The germline gives CDR1 MNHEY, CDR2 SVGAGI. The CDR3 is made up of 14 amino acids. The junction had 5 bases not matched to a gene; V was cut back by 8 bases and J by 1 base. In nucleotides, the CDR3 is TGTGCCAGCCGATCGACAGGGAGCAATCAGCCCCAGCATTTT. It translates to CASRSTGSNQPQHF.

This chain joins TRBV6-1 and TRBJ2-7; 10 bases agree with TRBD2. Germline-derived CDR1 and CDR2 are MNHNS and SASEGT. This CDR3 contains 16 residues. The ends lost 1 base at V and 4 bases at J; junction bases unmatched: 7. CDR3 sequence (DNA): TGTGCCAGCAGTGAAGGCCCTAGCGGGAGTCAATACGAGCAGTACTTC. Translated: CASSEGPSGSQYEQYF.

V gene TRBV6-2 or TRBV6-3 combines with J gene TRBJ1-2; TRBD1 might be the D (6 bases). Trimming stripped 5 bases from V and 8 bases from J, with 12 bases between. Germline V lookup: CDR1 MNHEY, CDR2 SVGEGT. This CDR3 has 12 residues. CDR3 nucleotides: TGTGCCAGCAGTACAGGGCCTCCCGGCTACACCTTC. As protein: CASSTGPPGYTF.

This rearrangement joins TRBV28 to TRBJ2-3; 7 nucleotides line up with TRBD1. V lost 6 bases, J lost 5 bases, and 11 bases stayed unmatched. In germline, CDR1 is MDHEN, CDR2 SYDVKM. The CDR3 runs to 15 residues. The CDR3, as DNA: TGTGCCAGCAGCCCCCCCGACAGGGTCGAAGATACGCAGTATTTT. Translated, it gives CASSPPDRVEDTQYF.

The rearrangement uses TRBV6-4 and TRBJ2-3; D is ambiguous. CDR3 length: 13 residues. CDR1 and CDR2 (germline): MRHNA, SNTAGT. V lost 2 bases and J 5 bases, leaving 8 bases between the germline ends. The CDR3 region is CASSDDRGDTQYF. The CDR3 nucleotides are TGTGCCAGCAGTGACGACCGAGGAGATACGCAGTATTTT.